What follows is one TCR beta chain and its context. This sample stems from a study of cytomegalovirus exposure and HLA in healthy donors. Healthy bone marrow donors made up the donors. V was clipped by 0 bases and J by 4 bases, with 7 bases between them. The CDR3 contains 13 residues. The germline V gene has CDR1 SGDLS and CDR2 YYNGEE. The PCR made use of 60 Vbeta and 13 Jbeta primers. The repertoire was sequenced with immunoSEQ multiplex PCR; TCRdb's copy has only in-frame clones and lacks some. The sample contains around 200,000 clones, around 80% of which appear only once. The receptor's source is a woman aged 40 to 49 in good health and CMV-seronegative. This chain connects TRBV9 to TRBJ1-2, with D unclear. What was sequenced was PBMCs. The CDR3 reads CASSVGRSYGYTF. The CDR3, as DNA: TGTGCCAGCAGCGTAGGCCGGAGCTATGGCTACACCTTC.